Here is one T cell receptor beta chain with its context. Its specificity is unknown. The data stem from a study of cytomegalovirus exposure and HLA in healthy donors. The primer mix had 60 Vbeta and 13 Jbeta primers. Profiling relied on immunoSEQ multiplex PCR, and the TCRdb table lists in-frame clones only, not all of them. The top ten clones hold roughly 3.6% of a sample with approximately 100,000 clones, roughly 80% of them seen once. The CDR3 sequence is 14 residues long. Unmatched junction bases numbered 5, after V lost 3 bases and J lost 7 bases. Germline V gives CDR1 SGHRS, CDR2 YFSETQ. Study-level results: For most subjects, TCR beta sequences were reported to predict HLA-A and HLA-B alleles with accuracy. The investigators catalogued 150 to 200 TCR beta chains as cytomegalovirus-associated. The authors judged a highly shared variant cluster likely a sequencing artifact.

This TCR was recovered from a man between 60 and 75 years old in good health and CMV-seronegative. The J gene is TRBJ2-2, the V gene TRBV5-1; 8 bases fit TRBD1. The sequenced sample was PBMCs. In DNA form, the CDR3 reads TGCGCCAGCAGCTCCCAGGGGGCCCTCGGGGAGCTGTTTTTT. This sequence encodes CASSSQGALGELFF.